The source of this T cell receptor beta chain is a study of blood T cell repertoires in COVID-19. Study summary: Samples representing acute and convalescent COVID-19 were sourced from the United States, Italy and Spain.

Per germline, CDR1 MDHEN and CDR2 SYDVKM. The germline V and J ends were trimmed by 5 bases and 3 bases, with 13 bases remaining between them. CDR3 length equals 15 residues. How the authors handled the data: By means of reference gene primer amplification, nucleated cell counts were estimated. Method: immunoSEQ multiplex PCR; TCRdb's copy keeps in-frame clones and lacks some. D and trimming come from the DNA, and the V and J calls and clone size come from that table. The table lists around 150,000 clones, 85% of them singletons. This chain uses TRBV28 with TRBJ2-2; TRBD1 is a possible D gene (6 bases). Sequences were obtained from peripheral blood. This receptor was obtained from a human donor with acute or convalescent COVID-19. The donor label of this sample is uncertain. The CDR3 sequence: CASSPRQVDTGELFF. The CDR3 nucleotides read TGTGCCAGCAGTCCTAGACAGGTGGACACCGGGGAGCTGTTTTTT.